The 19 T cell receptor beta chains in this list originate from one sample, sequenced in a study of spatial heterogeneity in lung cancer (dated by TCRdb to the late 2010s). Overall study results and their limits: The tumor nonsynonymous mutation count correlated with the number of expanded alpha and beta TCRs within the tumor.

The label giving this sample's time point can be read as: sample taken at primary tumor resection. No antigen has been identified for these receptors. The method behind the library was 5' RACE. The run used a NextSeq 500. The public reads were reprocessed in TCRdb via fastp at Q25 and MiXCR, keeping in-frame beta chains. Identical CDR3 proteins give one entry, which carries the most common genes and DNA. The sample table holds approximately 230 distinct CDR3 sequences, of which around 45% were seen once. The ten most abundant clones make up 34% of the sample. Sequenced here: lung tumor tissue, sampled at surgery. These receptors came from a male donor with early-stage non-small cell lung cancer.

There are a few counts of this clonotype. The library was prepared for alpha chains; this beta chain is a stray read, so its frequency means little. This chain joins TRBV11-2 and TRBJ2-5; 8 bases line up with TRBD1. Germline V gives CDR1 SGHAT, CDR2 FQNNGV. V lost 5 bases and J lost 5; bases outside the gene matches: 10. There are 15 residues in the CDR3. This chain's CDR3 is CASSPRTGYTETQYF. In DNA form, the CDR3 reads TGTGCCAGCAGCCCTCGGACAGGGTATACGGAGACCCAGTACTTC.

In regard to this clonotype: The library was built for alpha chains, so this beta chain is an off-target read and its size means little. The rearrangement links TRBV24-1 to TRBJ2-2; D possibly corresponds to TRBD1 (6 bases). V lost 5 bases and J lost 1, with 10 bases in between. CDR1 is KGHDR and CDR2 is SFDVKD in the germline V gene. The CDR3 is 15 amino acids. The CDR3 DNA is TGTGCCACCAGTGGCACGACAGGGAACACCGGGGAGCTGTTTTTT. This sequence encodes CATSGTTGNTGELFF.

This clonotype was found a few times. For a library built for alpha chains, this beta chain is a stray read; little rests on its size. The chain recombines TRBV2 with TRBJ2-2; perhaps TRBD1 as D (6 bases). The CDR3 runs to 15 residues. Between the trimmed V and J ends, which lost 2 bases and 2 bases, there was a span of 9 bases. CDR1 is SNHLY, CDR2 FYNNEI, per germline. The CDR3 loop reads CASSERGGNTGELFF. In nucleotides, the CDR3 is TGTGCCAGCAGTGAACGAGGGGGAAACACCGGGGAGCTGTTTTTT.

As to this clonotype: This beta chain is a stray read from a library made for alpha chains; its abundance is not meaningful. The chain employs TRBV7-9 and TRBJ2-5, with 9 bases lining up with TRBD2. Germline CDR1 SEHNR, CDR2 FQNEAQ (reference sequence). J gave up 1 base and V 5 bases, and 2 bases lay outside the gene matches. This CDR3 region has 14 residues. CDR3 nucleotide sequence: TGTGCCAGCAGCCAGACTAGCGGCCAAGAGACCCAGTACTTC. It specifies CASSQTSGQETQYF.

Remarks on this clonotype: This beta chain is an unintended read in a library built for alpha chains; its size means little. The rearrangement links TRBV28 to TRBJ2-7; D gene ambiguous. Trimming shortened V by 2 bases and J by 5 bases, and 10 bases separated the two germline ends. The CDR3 runs 13 residues. CDR1 MDHEN and CDR2 SYDVKM come from the germline V gene. The CDR3 coding sequence is TGTGCCAGCAGTTTAAGAGCCCCAGACGAGCAGTACTTC. Translation gives CASSLRAPDEQYF.

With respect to this clonotype: This beta chain turned up in a library designed for alpha chains; as an off-target read, its abundance says little. The gene calls are TRBV5-1 and TRBJ1-2; tentatively, D is TRBD1 (6 bases). The V end was cut by 2 bases, the J end by 1 base, with 15 bases between. Germline loops: CDR1 SGHRS, CDR2 YFSETQ. CDR3 length equals 16 residues. This CDR3 is CASSFNRDTINYGYTF. CDR3 in DNA: TGCGCCAGCAGCTTCAATCGGGACACTATTAACTATGGCTACACCTTC.

The table lists this clonotype with a count of one. This beta chain is a stray sequence in a library constructed for alpha chains; its clone size is not meaningful. V and J are TRBV6-6 and TRBJ2-7, with TRBD1 identical over 9 bases. V was clipped by 5 bases and J by 2 bases; unmatched bases: 1. The germline V gene has CDR1 MNHNY and CDR2 SVGAGI (reference sequence). The CDR3 consists of 13 residues. The CDR3 DNA reads TGTGCCAGCAGTAGGACAGGGGCCTACGAGCAGTACTTC. This codes for CASSRTGAYEQYF.

This clonotype has more than one count but fewer than ten. Because the library targeted alpha chains, this beta chain is an off-target read whose size means little. This chain links TRBV18 with TRBJ2-6; D unresolved. Per germline, CDR1 KGHSH and CDR2 LQKENI. The V and J ends lost 7 bases and 1 base respectively, with 8 bases between them. The CDR3 has 14 amino acids. The CDR3 coding sequence is TGTGCCAGCTTTTCCTTATCTGGGGCCAACGTCCTGACTTTC. Translated: CASFSLSGANVLTF.

The count of this clonotype is one. Because the library targeted alpha chains, this beta chain is an off-target read whose size means little. The V call is TRBV11-2, the J call TRBJ2-1; D unclear. The CDR3 extends over 13 amino acids. CDR1 SGHAT and CDR2 FQNNGV come from the germline V gene. Deletions cut 5 bases from V and 10 bases from J, with 15 bases between. CDR3 bases: TGTGCCAGCAGCACCACCGAAGGAAGCGAGCAGTTCTTC. Its protein is CASSTTEGSEQFF. The variable domain in full, completed from reference TRBV11-2 and TRBJ2-1, reads EAGVAQSPRYKIIEKRQSVAFWCNPISGHATLYWYQQILGQGPKLLIQFQNNGVVDDSQLPKDRFSAERLKGVDSTLKIQPAKLEDSAVYLCASSTTEGSEQFFGPGTRLTVL.

Details on this clonotype: Since it is a stray read in a library aimed at alpha chains, this beta chain has a size that is not meaningful. The rearrangement uses TRBV29-1 and TRBJ2-7; D not certain. CDR1 is SQVTM and CDR2 is ANQGSEA in the germline V gene. The CDR3 consists of 11 residues. The V and J ends lost 5 bases and 4 bases respectively, with 9 bases between them. As DNA, the CDR3 is TGCAGCGTTAGGGTTACTTACGAGCAGTACTTC. It yields the protein CSVRVTYEQYF.

As for this clonotype: This beta chain is a stray read from a library made for alpha chains; its abundance is not meaningful. The chain combines TRBV20-1 with TRBJ1-2; no clear D gene. This CDR3 has 12 amino acids. V lost 4 bases to trimming and J lost 5 bases, with 11 bases between them. CDR1 DFQATT and CDR2 SNEGSKA come from the germline V gene (reference sequence). The CDR3 DNA reads TGCAGTGCTACCAGGAGTGATTATGGCTACACCTTC. The encoded protein is CSATRSDYGYTF.

As regards this clonotype: Found in a library prepared for alpha chains, this beta chain is an off-target read, and its abundance has little meaning. This sequence joins TRBV7-2 and TRBJ2-5, with D possibly being TRBD1 (5 bases). This CDR3 has 11 residues. Trimming took off 7 bases at V and 7 bases at J, with 10 bases between the two ends. Germline CDR1 and CDR2: SGHTA and FQGNSA. The CDR3 region has the DNA TGTGCCAGCACCCTAACAGGGACCCAGTACTTC. This gives the protein CASTLTGTQYF.

Regarding this clonotype: Since it is a stray read in a library aimed at alpha chains, this beta chain has a size that is not meaningful. The chain links TRBV18 to TRBJ2-7; possibly TRBD1 for D (6 bases). Germline V gene lookup returns CDR1 KGHSH and CDR2 LQKENI. The CDR3 is 15 residues long. Trimming removed 5 bases at V and 0 bases at J, with 14 bases between. CDR3 bases: TGTGCCAGCTCATCATCCTTACAGGGCTCCTACGAGCAGTACTTC. Translating it yields CASSSSLQGSYEQYF.

In its sample, this clonotype was seen a few times. In a library made to pick up alpha chains, this beta chain is a stray read with a size that means little. This rearrangement joins TRBV7-8 to TRBJ2-5; a weak D match, TRBD1 (6 bases). This CDR3 contains 13 residues. V lost 3 bases, J lost 2 bases, and 7 bases lay in between. CDR1 and CDR2 (germline): SGHVS, FQNEAQ. The DNA of the CDR3 is TGTGCCAGCAGCTTTGACAGGCAAGAGACCCAGTACTTC. Its translation is CASSFDRQETQYF.

Details on this clonotype: A library made for alpha chains picked up this beta chain off target, so its size means little. The gene calls are TRBV19 and TRBJ2-7; D gene unclear. CDR1 is LNHDA, CDR2 SQIVND, per germline (reference sequence). Trimming left V 4 bases short and J 5 bases short, with 15 bases between. The CDR3 extends over 14 amino acids. CDR3 loop: CASSRAGPLDEQYF. Here the CDR3 DNA reads TGTGCCAGTAGTAGGGCAGGCCCTCTGGACGAGCAGTACTTC.

By sample share, this clonotype is hyperexpanded. The library was prepared for alpha chains; this beta chain is a stray read, so its frequency means little. The chain carries TRBV18 and TRBJ2-3, with D hard to call. V was trimmed by 6 bases and J by 6 bases, leaving 7 bases between them. Per germline, CDR1 KGHSH and CDR2 LQKENI. The length of the CDR3 is 11 residues. The CDR3 is CASSPEDTQYF. CDR3 bases: TGTGCCAGCTCCCCAGAGGATACGCAGTATTTT.

The table lists this clonotype with a few counts. Being off target in a library aimed at alpha chains, this beta chain has a size of little meaning. The chain joins TRBV5-1 to TRBJ2-1, with D perhaps TRBD1 (6 bases). The CDR3 totals 15 residues. Germline-derived CDR1 and CDR2 are SGHRS and YFSETQ. Trimming cost V 1 base and J 4 bases, with 12 bases left between them. The CDR3 DNA follows: TGCGCCAGCAGCTTGATTCAGGGGCGGTACAATGAGCAGTTCTTC. Translation gives CASSLIQGRYNEQFF.

In this sample, this clonotype is hyperexpanded. For a library built for alpha chains, this beta chain is a stray read; little rests on its size. This chain links TRBV20-1 with TRBJ2-4, with D possibly TRBD2 on 6 matching bases. Germline V gives CDR1 DFQATT, CDR2 SNEGSKA (reference sequence). The V end lost 6 bases, the J end lost 0 bases, and 18 bases lay between the germline ends. This CDR3 has 16 amino acids. CDR3 sequence reads: CSAKALALLAKNIQYF. CDR3 DNA: TGCAGTGCGAAAGCTCTAGCGTTACTAGCCAAAAACATTCAGTACTTC.

This clonotype turned up a few times. Found in a library prepared for alpha chains, this beta chain is an off-target read, and its abundance has little meaning. The chain is built from TRBV29-1 and TRBJ2-3; D perhaps matches TRBD1 (5 bases). The CDR3 contains 13 residues. Per the germline V gene, CDR1 is SQVTM and CDR2 is ANQGSEA. The V gene lost 3 bases and the J gene lost 2 bases, with 9 bases spanning the gap. The chain's CDR3 is CSVEDTNTDTQYF. DNA for the CDR3: TGCAGCGTTGAGGACACAAACACAGATACGCAGTATTTT.